The present TCR beta chain was sequenced within a study of CD8+ T cells in alopecia areata. The CDR3 length is 11 residues. Trimming removed 5 bases from V and 5 bases from J, with 7 bases in between. Looked up from germline, CDR1 is LNHDA and CDR2 is SQIVND (reference sequence). Isolated RNA was reverse transcribed into cDNA used as the sequencing template. The table came from immunoSEQ multiplex PCR; TCRdb's copy has only in-frame clones and leaves some out. The sample has some 42,000 clones; roughly 92% are singletons. Described treatment: oral pan-JAK inhibitor, 5-10 mg twice daily. This TCR was sampled from a human donor with alopecia areata. The source material was CD8+ T cells sorted from blood, sampled at week 24, from a patient treated with tofacitinib. The chain couples TRBV19 to TRBJ2-7, with D unclear. CDR3 loop: CASSPGHEQYF. In DNA, the CDR3 is TGTGCCAGTAGTCCAGGACACGAGCAGTACTTC.